These 8 T cell receptor beta chains came from one sample sequenced in a study of CD8 T cells in ankylosing spondylitis. General study findings and limits: It appeared that ankylosing spondylitis blood was characterized by a TCR beta motif of about eight highly homologous variants.

TCRdb analysed the 5' RACE reads with MiXCR anew, one entry per CDR3 protein. The sample gives around 430,000 distinct CDR3 sequences, roughly 17% of which show up once; over 1% is in the top ten. These TCRs are of unknown antigen specificity. Specimen: blood, either unsorted or a sorted T cell fraction (not recorded which). These receptor sequences come from a male donor with ankylosing spondylitis.

The table lists this clonotype with many counts. The chain recombines TRBV12-3 or TRBV12-4 with TRBJ1-1, with no clear D. V was clipped by 1 base and J by 10 bases, with 4 bases between them. The CDR3 totals 10 residues. The CDR3, as DNA: TGTGCCAGCAGTTTAGACCGAGCTTTCTTT. This sequence encodes CASSLDRAFF.

The sample holds a few counts of this clonotype. The chain has TRBV7-9 and TRBJ1-1; 8 nucleotides agree with TRBD1. Trimming took 1 base from V and 9 from J; bases not matched to a gene: 13. The CDR3 spans 16 residues. Germline V lookup: CDR1 SEHNR, CDR2 FQNEAQ (reference sequence). The CDR3 sequence is CASSLGLGGRGHQAFF. CDR3 in DNA: TGTGCCAGCAGCTTAGGTCTGGGCGGCAGGGGGCACCAAGCTTTCTTT.

This clonotype was found a few times. This chain connects TRBV3-1 to TRBJ1-3; D ambiguous. The V and J ends lost 0 bases and 0 bases respectively, with 21 bases between them. CDR1 LGHDT and CDR2 YNNKEL come from the germline V gene (reference sequence). CDR3 size: 20 residues. Here the CDR3 reads CASSQDHPFVGGLSGNTIYF. The CDR3, as DNA: TGTGCCAGCAGCCAAGATCATCCGTTTGTCGGAGGGCTCTCTGGAAACACCATATATTTT.

This clonotype was seen many times. The chain is built from TRBV25-1 and TRBJ2-1; D is perhaps TRBD2 (6 bases). Trimming left V 3 bases short and J 4 bases short, with 13 bases between. The CDR3 has 15 residues. Germline-derived CDR1 and CDR2 are MGHDK and SYGVNS. For the CDR3, the DNA is TGTGCCAGCAGTGACCAGCGGGTCCCGTACAATGAGCAGTTCTTC. It encodes CASSDQRVPYNEQFF.

This clonotype was observed a few times. The chain employs TRBV4-3 and TRBJ2-1, with D possibly called TRBD1 or TRBD2 (5 bases each). The CDR3 is 15 residues long. V gave up 2 bases and J gave up 8 bases, with 16 bases separating them. Germline V gives CDR1 LGHNA, CDR2 YSLEER. CDR3 loop: CASSQYPARGDEQFF. DNA of the CDR3: TGCGCCAGCAGCCAATACCCGGCGAGGGGCGATGAGCAGTTCTTC.

The V call is TRBV6-1, the J call TRBJ2-3, with 9 nucleotides matching TRBD2. The CDR3 is 14 amino acids. Germline CDR1 reads MNHNS; CDR2 reads SASEGT. Trimming took 5 bases from V and 7 from J; bases not matched to a gene: 7. CDR3 region: CASSTGTSINTQYF. CDR3 nucleotides: TGTGCCAGCAGTACCGGGACTAGCATAAATACGCAGTATTTT.

This clonotype was observed a few times. The chain uses TRBV20-1 and TRBJ2-7, with 8 nucleotides matching TRBD2. Germline loops: CDR1 DFQATT, CDR2 SNEGSKA (reference sequence). The V gene end was trimmed by 6 bases and the J gene end by 2 bases; junction bases not matched to a gene: 9. CDR3 length equals 14 residues. CDR3 sequence reads: CSAESGSVAYEQYF. The CDR3 DNA is TGCAGTGCCGAAAGCGGGAGTGTTGCCTACGAGCAGTACTTC.

This clonotype occurred many times. V and J are TRBV5-1 and TRBJ1-5; D is unresolved. The CDR3 covers 15 residues. V was cut by 0 bases and J by 0 bases, with 7 bases left in between. Germline CDR1 reads SGHRS; CDR2 reads YFSETQ. The CDR3 DNA is TGCGCCAGCAGCTTGGAGGGAAATAGCAATCAGCCCCAGCATTTT. Translated: CASSLEGNSNQPQHF.